What follows are 25 T cell receptor beta chains derived from one specimen sequenced in a study of blood T cell repertoires in COVID-19. Profiled with immunoSEQ multiplex PCR; TCRdb holds only in-frame clones, not every one. The sample consists of 270,000 or so clones, under 90% of them appearing once. Sequenced sample: peripheral blood. Receptors were obtained from a woman younger than 35 with acute or convalescent COVID-19.

The chain has TRBV6-5 and TRBJ2-5; 7 bases are shared with TRBD2. This CDR3 comprises 15 residues. Germline V gene lookup returns CDR1 MNHEY and CDR2 SVGAGI. With 7 bases clipped from V and 5 bases from J, the junction kept 13 bases outside the gene matches. For the CDR3, the DNA is TGTGCCAGCACCTCAGCGGGAACCTTAGGGGAGACCCAGTACTTC. It codes for CASTSAGTLGETQYF.

The chain is built from TRBV4-2 and TRBJ2-4; TRBD2 matches at 11 bases. Germline CDR1 is LGHNA and CDR2 is YNFKEQ. Trimming removed 2 bases from V and 0 bases from J; junction bases left unmatched: 15. There are 21 residues in the CDR3. CDR3 sequence (DNA): TGTGCCAGCAGCCAAAGACCCGGGACTAGCGGTGGGAAACTAGCCAAAAACATTCAGTACTTC. Protein product: CASSQRPGTSGGKLAKNIQYF.

The rearrangement uses TRBV27 and TRBJ2-7, with TRBD1 matching over 7 bases. CDR3 length equals 16 residues. Germline loops: CDR1 MNHEY, CDR2 SMNVEV (reference sequence). J gave up 7 bases and V 6 bases, and 18 bases lay outside the gene matches. CDR3: CASRQRTGQKLEEQYF. The CDR3 DNA is TGTGCCAGCAGGCAACGGACAGGTCAAAAGTTAGAAGAGCAGTACTTC.

V usage is TRBV6-5 and J usage is TRBJ1-3; D unclear. V dropped 6 bases and J dropped 2 bases, with 8 bases sitting between them. The CDR3 totals 13 residues. Germline loops: CDR1 MNHEY, CDR2 SVGAGI. In DNA form, the CDR3 reads TGTGCCAGCAGCCGTTCGGCTGGAAACACCATATATTTT. Translation: CASSRSAGNTIYF.

Only a few counts were recorded for this clone. The chain joins TRBV10-2 to TRBJ1-1; 7 nucleotides line up with TRBD1. Germline V lookup: CDR1 WSHSY, CDR2 SAAADI. The V and J ends lost 10 bases and 10 bases, in that order; junction bases with no gene match: 15. The CDR3 loop spans 13 amino acids. CDR3 nucleotide sequence: TGCGCCACCCGGGACAGACCTCTTATGGGAGCTTTCTTT. Translation: CATRDRPLMGAFF.

This clone has a handful of counts. The chain combines TRBV6-5 with TRBJ2-7, with 12 bases fitting TRBD1. V gave up 8 bases and J gave up 4 bases; unmatched junction bases: 3. The CDR3 spans 13 residues. Looked up from germline, CDR1 is MNHEY and CDR2 is SVGAGI. The CDR3 here is CASGGQGAYEQYF. The CDR3 DNA follows: TGTGCCAGCGGGGGACAGGGGGCTTACGAGCAGTACTTC.

The V gene is TRBV6-5, the J gene TRBJ1-2; no firm D call. The CDR3 is 16 residues long. Trimming shortened V by 4 bases and J by 8 bases, and 23 bases separated the two germline ends. The germline V gene encodes CDR1 MNHEY and CDR2 SVGAGI. The CDR3 is CASSSTPRWSREGYTF. The CDR3 region has the DNA TGTGCCAGCAGTTCAACCCCAAGGTGGAGCCGTGAAGGCTACACCTTC.

The chain combines TRBV19 with TRBJ1-1; D call uncertain. The CDR3 totals 12 residues. Germline CDR1 LNHDA, CDR2 SQIVND (reference sequence). V lost 3 bases and J lost 7, with 9 bases in between. The CDR3 coding sequence is TGTGCCAGTAGTATGCGCCACCTTGAAGCTTTCTTT. Translation gives CASSMRHLEAFF. Complete variable domain (other parts from reference TRBV19 and TRBJ1-1): DGGITQSPKYLFRKEGQNVTLSCEQNLNHDAMYWYRQDPGQGLRLIYYSQIVNDFQKGDIAEGYSVSREKKESFPLTVTSAQKNPTAFYLCASSMRHLEAFFGQGTRLTVV.

The genes are TRBV7-6 and TRBJ1-2, with TRBD1 matching over 7 bases. The germline V gene has CDR1 SGHVS and CDR2 FNYEAQ. V was clipped by 4 bases and J by 4 bases; unmatched bases: 3. CDR3 length equals 13 residues. In DNA form, the CDR3 reads TGTGCCAGCAGCTCGACAGGGAGCTATGGCTACACCTTC. It specifies CASSSTGSYGYTF.

The V gene is TRBV27, the J gene TRBJ2-5; tentative D call: TRBD2 (5 bases). Germline V CDR1 and CDR2: MNHEY, SMNVEV (reference sequence). Trimming cost V 0 bases and J 1 base, with 9 bases left between them. There are 15 residues in the CDR3. The CDR3 spells CASSLSGNLQETQYF. The CDR3 DNA is TGTGCCAGCAGTTTATCCGGGAACCTCCAAGAGACCCAGTACTTC.

The chain employs TRBV25-1 and TRBJ1-5; D possibly corresponds to TRBD1 (5 bases). In germline, CDR1 is MGHDK, CDR2 SYGVNS. CDR3 length: 13 amino acids. V lost 4 bases, J lost 2 bases, and 6 bases lay in between. CDR3 sequence reads: CASSVTGNQPQHF. CDR3 sequence (DNA): TGTGCCAGCAGTGTGACAGGCAATCAGCCCCAGCATTTT. Combining the CDR3 with reference TRBV25-1 and TRBJ1-5 gives the whole variable domain EADIYQTPRYLVIGTGKKITLECSQTMGHDKMYWYQQDPGMELHLIHYSYGVNSTEKGDLSSESTVSRIRTEHFPLTLESARPSHTSQYLCASSVTGNQPQHFGDGTRLSIL.

The chain recombines TRBV7-9 with TRBJ1-6; D unresolved. The CDR3 has 12 residues. Germline loops: CDR1 SEHNR, CDR2 FQNEAQ (reference sequence). The ends were cut back, 7 bases at V and 13 bases at J, with 14 bases in the middle. CDR3 DNA: TGTGCCAGCACCCCGGAGGAGGTCCCCCTCCACTTT. Protein sequence: CASTPEEVPLHF.

The V gene is TRBV3-1 (or the pseudogene TRBV3-2), the J gene TRBJ2-5; 10 nucleotides agree with TRBD2. After removal of 1 base from V and 7 bases from J, the junction contained 24 bases not matched to a gene. The germline CDR1 and CDR2 sequences are LGHDT and YNNKEL (reference sequence). CDR3 length: 21 residues. The CDR3, as DNA: TGTGCCAGCAGCCAAGTTGTAACCGGGACTAGCGCGTCCCCGCTTGAGGGGACCCAGTACTTC. Protein sequence: CASSQVVTGTSASPLEGTQYF.

The chain couples TRBV5-6 to TRBJ2-3, with D possibly matching TRBD1 (5 bases). This CDR3 has 17 amino acids. Trimming pared 4 bases from V and 0 bases from J, leaving 18 bases between. Germline assignment: CDR1 SGHDT and CDR2 YYEEEE. The CDR3 loop is CASSLVLGQYSTDTQYF. CDR3 in DNA: TGTGCCAGCAGCCTGGTTCTCGGACAATACAGCACAGATACGCAGTATTTT.

The chain is built from TRBV7-2 and TRBJ1-4, with unresolved D. Germline V gene lookup returns CDR1 SGHTA and CDR2 FQGNSA. V gave up 4 bases and J gave up 1 base, with 10 bases separating them. The CDR3 runs 15 residues. CDR3 loop: CASSSRRRTNEKLFF. In nucleotides, the CDR3 is TGTGCCAGCAGCTCCAGACGGAGAACTAATGAAAAACTGTTTTTT.

CDR3 amino acids: CASSLALIQQAFF. Here the CDR3 DNA reads TGTGCCAGCAGCTTAGCGCTCATACAGCAAGCTTTCTTT. The rearrangement uses TRBV7-2 and TRBJ1-1; D unresolved. Looked up from germline, CDR1 is SGHTA and CDR2 is FQGNSA. The CDR3 contains 13 residues. The V gene lost 0 bases and the J gene lost 9 bases, with 11 bases spanning the gap.

This clone appeared once. The chain has TRBV2 and TRBJ2-5, with 8 bases aligning to TRBD2. This CDR3 contains 12 residues. The V gene's germline CDR1 is SNHLY and CDR2 FYNNEI. With 7 bases clipped from V and 5 bases from J, the junction kept 3 bases outside the gene matches. The CDR3 loop is CASTVAGETQYF. In DNA form, the CDR3 reads TGTGCCAGCACGGTAGCGGGGGAGACCCAGTACTTC.

The V and J genes are TRBV15 and TRBJ2-5; TRBD1 is a possible D gene (5 bases). CDR1 and CDR2 from the germline V gene are LNHNV and YYDKDF (reference sequence). The CDR3 covers 15 residues. V lost 1 base and J 5 bases, leaving 14 bases between the germline ends. The CDR3 bases are TGTGCCACCAGCAGAGGGGGCCGATCCCAGGAGACCCAGTACTTC. Amino acids: CATSRGGRSQETQYF.

The chain links TRBV6-4 to TRBJ2-7, with 9 bases matching TRBD2. There are 15 residues in the CDR3. The J segment lost 2 bases and the V segment lost 5 bases, leaving 7 bases of the junction unmatched. Germline V CDR1 and CDR2: MRHNA, SNTAGT. The CDR3 nucleotides read TGTGCCAGCAGTACCCACGGCGGGGGGGCCTACGAGCAGTACTTC. This gives the protein CASSTHGGGAYEQYF.

In the case of this clone: One end of the junction fails to match germline, which may point to a read error. This rearrangement joins TRBV12-3 or TRBV12-4 to TRBJ2-2; a weak D match, TRBD2 (5 bases). CDR3 size: 11 residues. CDR3 DNA: TGTGCCAGCAGGGCCAACGGGAAGCTGTTTTTT. Translating gives CASRANGKLFF.

The chain carries TRBV23-1 and TRBJ2-1, with 8 bases identical to TRBD1. TRBV23-1 is an ORF, with its function uncertain. The CDR3 totals 17 residues. The V segment lost 5 bases and the J segment 0 bases; nucleotides outside the gene matches: 9. In nucleotides, the CDR3 is TGCGCCAGCAGTAAGGACAGGGACCACCTCTCCTACAATGAGCAGTTCTTC. This sequence encodes CASSKDRDHLSYNEQFF.

The gene calls are TRBV9 and TRBJ1-4; 8 nucleotides line up with TRBD1. The CDR3 length is 18 residues. The germline CDR1 and CDR2 sequences are SGDLS and YYNGEE. Unmatched junction bases numbered 16, after V lost 2 bases and J lost 7 bases. The CDR3 sequence: CASSVAGTGLLGVEKLFF. The CDR3 nucleotides are TGTGCCAGCAGCGTGGCCGGGACAGGCCTTTTGGGGGTTGAAAAACTGTTTTTT.

The rearrangement joins TRBV30 to TRBJ2-3, with a weak D call TRBD1 (5 bases). Germline V gives CDR1 GTSNPN, CDR2 SVGIG (reference sequence). V lost 2 bases and J lost 3, with 9 bases in between. CDR3 length: 13 residues. The CDR3 loop reads CAWSPDRTDTQYF. The CDR3 DNA sequence: TGTGCCTGGAGTCCAGACAGAACAGATACGCAGTATTTT.

This sequence joins TRBV4-2 and TRBJ2-7; 7 bases are a match to TRBD2. Looked up from germline, CDR1 is LGHNA and CDR2 is YNFKEQ. With 4 bases clipped from V and 0 bases from J, the junction kept 6 bases outside the gene matches. The CDR3 runs 15 residues. For the CDR3, the DNA is TGTGCCAGCAGCCGGTGGGGCGGGAGCTCCTACGAGCAGTACTTC. As protein: CASSRWGGSSYEQYF.

This chain connects TRBV7-2 to TRBJ2-1; 12 nucleotides agree with TRBD2. CDR1 SGHTA and CDR2 FQGNSA come from the germline V gene. The CDR3 has 16 residues. Trimming at V came to 1 base and at J to 9 bases, leaving 7 bases not matched to a gene. The DNA for the CDR3 is TGTGCCAGCAGCTTAGACAGACTAGCGGGAGTGGGTGAGCAGTTCTTC. This translates into CASSLDRLAGVGEQFF.